The 7 T cell receptor beta chains below come from one sample, sequenced in a study of shared clonotypes between healthy human individuals (dated by TCRdb to 2019 to 2021). Receptor libraries were prepared by the immunoSEQ multiplex PCR assay. As stored in TCRdb, this immuneACCESS dataset retains in-frame rearrangements with V and J assigned. A fraction of the clones does not appear; measured against another copy, unresolved V genes explain less than half of the discrepancy, and the remainder lacks a known reason. This sample has approximately 980,000 clones in its table, and approximately 80% of those were observed once. Jointly, the top ten make up approximately 1.5% of the sample. Material for sequencing was memory CD4+ T cells sorted from blood. Sample cell subset or site, as interpreted from the label and publication: CD45RA-negative fraction. These receptors all come from a man younger than 30 in good health.

This clone was seen a few times. In the same sample, other DNA sequences code for this CDR3. The chain joins TRBV10-1 to TRBJ1-1; 9 bases line up with TRBD1. Germline V gives CDR1 WNHNN, CDR2 SYGVQD (reference sequence). The CDR3 consists of 14 residues. Germline trimming cut 4 bases from V and 5 bases from J; bases unmatched to any gene: 5. The CDR3 loop reads CASSGQGVGTEAFF. The CDR3 bases are TGCGCCAGCAGTGGACAGGGGGTCGGAACTGAAGCTTTCTTT.

Notes on this clone: One base away lies a much larger clone, so this may be a sequencing read error. Within the sample, other DNA sequences also encode this same CDR3. The DNA of the CDR3 is TGTGCCAGCAGCTTAGCAGGGGCCAATCAGCCCCAGCATTTT. It encodes CASSLAGANQPQHF. The V and J genes are TRBV7-9 and TRBJ1-5, with D tentatively TRBD1 (5 bases). The CDR3 consists of 14 residues. CDR1 and CDR2 from the germline V gene are SEHNR and FQNEAQ (reference sequence). V gave up 0 bases and J gave up 3 bases, with 6 bases separating them.

The V and J genes are TRBV18 and TRBJ2-7; 7 nucleotides match TRBD1. The CDR3 has 13 residues. The germline V gene encodes CDR1 KGHSH and CDR2 LQKENI. V trimming: 4 bases; J trimming: 6 bases; junction bases outside the gene matches: 6. CDR3 DNA: TGTGCCAGCTCACGACCGACAGGGATCGAGCAGTACTTC. Translation gives CASSRPTGIEQYF. Based on the CDR3 plus reference TRBV18 and TRBJ2-7, the full variable domain is NAGVMQNPRHLVRRRGQEARLRCSPMKGHSHVYWYRQLPEEGLKFMVYLQKENIIDESGMPKERFSAEFPKEGPSILRIQQVVRGDSAAYFCASSRPTGIEQYFGPGTRLTVT.

V gene TRBV30 combines with J gene TRBJ2-1, with a possible D match to TRBD2 (5 bases). The CDR3 length is 14 residues. Trimming took 3 bases from V and 4 from J, leaving 13 bases between them. The germline gives CDR1 GTSNPN, CDR2 SVGIG (reference sequence). The CDR3 coding sequence is TGTGCCTGGAGCCGGGATTCCGGGTACAATGAGCAGTTCTTC. As protein: CAWSRDSGYNEQFF. The whole variable domain, filled in from reference TRBV30 and TRBJ2-1, reads SQTIHQWPATLVQPVGSPLSLECTVEGTSNPNLYWYRQAAGRGLQLLFYSVGIGQISSEVPQNLSASRPQDRQFILSSKKLLLSDSGFYLCAWSRDSGYNEQFFGPGTRLTVL.

This clone was seen ten or more times. The chain carries TRBV2 and TRBJ1-1, with a possible D match to TRBD1 (5 bases). V was shortened by 6 bases and J by 9 bases, with 14 bases between the two germline ends. Germline CDR1 is SNHLY and CDR2 is FYNNEI. The CDR3 contains 12 residues. The CDR3 bases are TGTGCCAGCAGGCCGACCCGACAGAAAGCTTTCTTT. Amino acid sequence: CASRPTRQKAFF.

This clone was detected many times. The chain employs TRBV7-9 and TRBJ1-2; D perhaps matches TRBD1 (6 bases). Trimming removed 5 bases at V and 7 bases at J, with 23 bases between. CDR3 length: 16 amino acids. Germline V gene data show CDR1 as SEHNR and CDR2 as FQNEAQ (reference sequence). The CDR3 bases are TGTGCCAGCAGCGCGGCGATCGATTCAGGGGCCCGTGGCTACACCTTC. This encodes CASSAAIDSGARGYTF.

Ten or more counts support this clone. Other DNA sequences in this specimen translate into the identical CDR3. The rearrangement uses TRBV20-1 and TRBJ1-1; D unclear. There are 11 residues in the CDR3. Germline CDR1 reads DFQATT; CDR2 reads SNEGSKA (reference sequence). Trimming left V 6 bases short and J 7 bases short, with 12 bases between. The CDR3 region is CSAPRTGEAFF. The CDR3 DNA reads as TGCAGTGCCCCAAGGACGGGTGAAGCTTTCTTT.